What follows are 7 T cell receptor beta chains derived from one specimen sequenced in a study of blood T cell repertoires in COVID-19. Sequenced by immunoSEQ multiplex PCR; TCRdb stores in-frame clones only, minus some. Here the sample spans about 140,000 clones, around 82% being singletons. Sequencing was performed on peripheral blood. The receptors derive from a human donor in a cohort sampled during active COVID-19.

V is TRBV25-1 and J is TRBJ1-6; the match to TRBD1 covers 7 bases. The CDR3 sequence is 14 residues long. Germline trimming cut 10 bases from V and 7 bases from J; bases unmatched to any gene: 10. Germline V gene lookup returns CDR1 MGHDK and CDR2 SYGVNS. The chain's CDR3 is CATAGGTANSPLHF. CDR3 bases: TGTGCCACCGCAGGAGGGACAGCAAATTCACCCCTCCACTTT.

This rearrangement joins TRBV6-1 to TRBJ2-3; weak D call: TRBD2 (6 bases). The CDR3 is 17 residues long. From germline, CDR1 is MNHNS and CDR2 SASEGT. V lost 4 bases, J lost 4 bases, and 21 bases lay in between. This CDR3 is CASSVRDSAFPPDTQYF. DNA for the CDR3: TGTGCCAGCAGTGTCCGGGACTCCGCTTTCCCCCCAGATACGCAGTATTTT.

The chain links TRBV3-1 (or the pseudogene TRBV3-2) to TRBJ2-3; TRBD2 aligns across 9 bases. V lost 4 bases and J lost 7; bases outside the gene matches: 9. The CDR3 sequence is 15 residues long. CDR1 and CDR2 (germline): LGHDT, YNNKEL (reference sequence). DNA of the CDR3: TGTGCCAGCAGCCGCAAGCGGGGGGTCGAGTATACGCAGTATTTT. It encodes CASSRKRGVEYTQYF.

The chain is built from TRBV5-8 and TRBJ2-5; TRBD2 might be the D (6 bases). The CDR3 covers 15 residues. Trimming stripped 0 bases from V and 1 base from J, with 10 bases between. Germline CDR1 and CDR2: SGHTS and YDEGEE. The CDR3 sequence is CASSLAGSSQETQYF. As DNA, the CDR3 is TGTGCCAGCAGCTTGGCCGGGAGCTCCCAAGAGACCCAGTACTTC.

V gene TRBV6-5 combines with J gene TRBJ1-4, with D possibly being TRBD1 (5 bases). The V gene's germline CDR1 is MNHEY and CDR2 SVGAGI. Trimming pared 8 bases from V and 0 bases from J, leaving 13 bases between. This CDR3 comprises 15 residues. The CDR3 coding sequence is TGTGCCAGCTGCCGGGACTCAGCAACTAATGAAAAACTGTTTTTT. Its translation is CASCRDSATNEKLFF.

The DNA of the CDR3 is TGTGCCAGCAGCTTGCGAGGAGGGCCGCCAACTAATGAAAAACTGTTTTTT. Translated: CASSLRGGPPTNEKLFF. The rearrangement links TRBV5-5 to TRBJ1-4; D is ambiguous. This CDR3 has 17 amino acids. Per germline, CDR1 SGHKS and CDR2 YYEKEE (reference sequence). The V gene lost 1 base and the J gene lost 0 bases, with 13 bases spanning the gap. Full variable domain (rest looked up from reference TRBV5-5 and TRBJ1-4): DAGVTQSPTHLIKTRGQQVTLRCSPISGHKSVSWYQQVLGQGPQFIFQYYEKEERGRGNFPDRFSARQFPNYSSELNVNALLLGDSALYLCASSLRGGPPTNEKLFFGSGTQLSVL.

The chain is built from TRBV5-1 and TRBJ2-7; 12 nucleotides line up with TRBD2. The trim removed 2 bases at V and 4 bases at J, leaving 7 bases unmatched. From germline, CDR1 is SGHRS and CDR2 YFSETQ. There are 16 residues in the CDR3. The CDR3 region is CASSLGLAGGQYEQYF. The CDR3, as DNA: TGCGCCAGCAGCTTAGGGCTAGCGGGGGGGCAATACGAGCAGTACTTC.